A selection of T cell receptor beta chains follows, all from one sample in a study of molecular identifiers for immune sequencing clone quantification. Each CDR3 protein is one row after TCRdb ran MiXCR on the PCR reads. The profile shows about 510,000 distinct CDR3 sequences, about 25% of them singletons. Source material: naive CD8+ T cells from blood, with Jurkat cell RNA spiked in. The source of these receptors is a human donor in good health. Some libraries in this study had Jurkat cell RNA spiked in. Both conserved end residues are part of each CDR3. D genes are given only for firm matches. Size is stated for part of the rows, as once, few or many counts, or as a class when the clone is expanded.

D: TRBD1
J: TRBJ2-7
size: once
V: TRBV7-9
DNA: TGTGCCAGCAGCTTTGGGGACAGGGAAGTCTGGGGATCCTACGTGCAGTACTTC
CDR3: CASSFGDREVWGSYVQYF

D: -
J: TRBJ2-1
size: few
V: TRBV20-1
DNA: TGCAGTGCTAGCGAGGATGATGGCTCCTACAATGAGCAGTTCTTC
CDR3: CSASEDDGSYNEQFF

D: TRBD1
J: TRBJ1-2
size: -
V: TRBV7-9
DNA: TGTGCCAGCAGCCCATCGCCGGACAGGGTCGACTTCGAGGGCTATGGCTACACCTTC
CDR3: CASSPSPDRVDFEGYGYTF

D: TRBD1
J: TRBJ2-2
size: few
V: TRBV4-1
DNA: TGCGCCACCAAGAGAGGGGGCGACACCGGGGAGCTGTTTTTT
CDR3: CATKRGGDTGELFF

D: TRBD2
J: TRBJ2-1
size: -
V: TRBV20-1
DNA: TGCAGTGCTAGGTCTAGCGGGAGGACCTACAATGAGCAGTTCTTC
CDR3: CSARSSGRTYNEQFF

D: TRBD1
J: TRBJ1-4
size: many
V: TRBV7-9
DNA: TGTGCCAGCAGCGCCCGGGACAGCGATTATAATGAAAAACTGTTTTTT
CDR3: CASSARDSDYNEKLFF

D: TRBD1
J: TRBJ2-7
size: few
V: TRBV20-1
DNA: TGCAGTGCTGGTGACAGGGAGCGAACCTACGAGCAGTACTTC
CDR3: CSAGDRERTYEQYF

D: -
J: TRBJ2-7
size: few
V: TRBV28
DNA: TGTGCCAGCAGCGGATTGGAGGGCGAGCAGTACTTC
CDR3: CASSGLEGEQYF

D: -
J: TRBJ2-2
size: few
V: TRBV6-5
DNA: TGTGCCAGCAGTTACGGGTTCAGGATAGACACCGGGGAGCTGTTTTTT
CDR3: CASSYGFRIDTGELFF

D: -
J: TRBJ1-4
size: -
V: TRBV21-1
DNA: TGTGCCAGCAGCCGATGCGGGACGGAAGTTCATAATGAAAAACTGTTTTTT
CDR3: CASSRCGTEVHNEKLFF

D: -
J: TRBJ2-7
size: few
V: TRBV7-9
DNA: TGTGCCAGCAGCCCCCAAGGGGGACCCGGGGAGCAGTACTTC
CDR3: CASSPQGGPGEQYF

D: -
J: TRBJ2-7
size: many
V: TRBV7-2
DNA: TGTGCCAGCAGCTTAGGCCGGGGAGCCTACGAGCAGTACTTC
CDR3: CASSLGRGAYEQYF

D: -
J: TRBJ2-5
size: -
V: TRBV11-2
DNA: TGTGCCAGCAGGACTACTCACGAGACCCAGTACTTC
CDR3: CASRTTHETQYF

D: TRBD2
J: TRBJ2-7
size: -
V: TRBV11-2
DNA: TGTGCCAGCAGCTCCTCTTATAATAGCGGGGCCCACGAGCAGTACTTC
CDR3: CASSSSYNSGAHEQYF

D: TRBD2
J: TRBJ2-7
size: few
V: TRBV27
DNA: TGTGCCAGCAGTACCCGGGGGGGTCGCGAGCAGTACTTC
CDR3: CASSTRGGREQYF

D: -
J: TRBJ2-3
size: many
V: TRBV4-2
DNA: TGTGCCAGCAGCCAGACTAGTATCTCGCCAGATACGCAGTATTTT
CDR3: CASSQTSISPDTQYF

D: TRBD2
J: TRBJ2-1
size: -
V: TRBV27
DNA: TGTGCCAGCAGTTTACTGCTAGCGGGAGGGCCAAATGAGCAGTTCTTC
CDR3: CASSLLLAGGPNEQFF

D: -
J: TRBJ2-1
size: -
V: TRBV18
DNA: TGTGCCAGCTCACCGAGTTCCCTAGCAGACGTTACTAAAAATGAGCAGTTCTTC
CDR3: CASSPSSLADVTKNEQFF

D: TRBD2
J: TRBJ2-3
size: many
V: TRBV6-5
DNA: TGTGCCAGCAGCCCGGGAGGGTCCACAGATACGCAGTATTTT
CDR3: CASSPGGSTDTQYF

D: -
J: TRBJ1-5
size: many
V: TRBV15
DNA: TGTGCCACCAGCGGAGAAACTATGGGCAATCAGCCCCAGCATTTT
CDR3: CATSGETMGNQPQHF

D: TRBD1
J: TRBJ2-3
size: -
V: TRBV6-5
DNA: TGTGCCAGCAGCACCTTTGAACAGGGGGTAGATACGCAGTATTTT
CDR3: CASSTFEQGVDTQYF

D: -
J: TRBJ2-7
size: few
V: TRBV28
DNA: TGTGCCAGCAGTTTCGCAATTCCTTACGAGCAGTACTTC
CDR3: CASSFAIPYEQYF

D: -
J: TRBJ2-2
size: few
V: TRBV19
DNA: TGTGCCAGTATGGGGAACGGGGAGCTGTTTTTT
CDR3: CASMGNGELFF

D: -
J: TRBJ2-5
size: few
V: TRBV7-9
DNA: TGTGCCAGCAGCTACCCACGGACGGCAGAGACCCAGTACTTC
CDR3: CASSYPRTAETQYF

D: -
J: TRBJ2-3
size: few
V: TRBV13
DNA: TGTGCCAGCAGCCTTCGGGCAGGGGTCCCCACAGATACGCAGTATTTT
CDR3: CASSLRAGVPTDTQYF

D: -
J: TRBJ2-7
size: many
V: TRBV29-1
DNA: TGCAGCGTTGGGGTGGGTCGGGAGCAGTACTTC
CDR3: CSVGVGREQYF